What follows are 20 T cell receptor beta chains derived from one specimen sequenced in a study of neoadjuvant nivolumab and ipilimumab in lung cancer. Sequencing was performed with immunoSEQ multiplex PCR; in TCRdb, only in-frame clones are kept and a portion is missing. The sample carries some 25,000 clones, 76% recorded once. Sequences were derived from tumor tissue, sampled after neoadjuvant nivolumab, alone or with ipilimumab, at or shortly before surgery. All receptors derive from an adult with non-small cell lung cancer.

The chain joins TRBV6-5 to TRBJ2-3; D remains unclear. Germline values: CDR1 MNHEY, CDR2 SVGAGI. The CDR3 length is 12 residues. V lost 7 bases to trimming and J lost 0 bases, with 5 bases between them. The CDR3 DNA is TGTGCCAGCAAAACTAGCACAGATACGCAGTATTTT. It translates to CASKTSTDTQYF.

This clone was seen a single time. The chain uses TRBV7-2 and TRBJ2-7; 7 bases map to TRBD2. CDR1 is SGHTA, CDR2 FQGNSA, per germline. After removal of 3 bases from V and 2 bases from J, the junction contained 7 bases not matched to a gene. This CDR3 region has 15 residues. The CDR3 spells CASSFGAGLTYEQYF. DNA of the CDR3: TGTGCCAGCAGCTTTGGAGCGGGGTTAACCTACGAGCAGTACTTC.

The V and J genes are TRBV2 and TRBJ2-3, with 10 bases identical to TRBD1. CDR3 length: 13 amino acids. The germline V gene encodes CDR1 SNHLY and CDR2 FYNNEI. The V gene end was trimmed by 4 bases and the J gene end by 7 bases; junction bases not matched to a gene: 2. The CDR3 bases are TGTGCCAGCAGTGGGACAGGGGGAAATACGCAGTATTTT. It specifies CASSGTGGNTQYF. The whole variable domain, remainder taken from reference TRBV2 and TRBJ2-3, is EPEVTQTPSHQVTQMGQEVILRCVPISNHLYFYWYRQILGQKVEFLVSFYNNEISEKSEIFDDQFSVERPDGSNFTLKIRSTKLEDSAMYFCASSGTGGNTQYFGPGTRLTVL.

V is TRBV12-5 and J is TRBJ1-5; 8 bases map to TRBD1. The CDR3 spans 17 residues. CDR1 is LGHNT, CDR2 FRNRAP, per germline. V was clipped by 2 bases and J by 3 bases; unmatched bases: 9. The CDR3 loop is CASGLPSTGGINQPQHF. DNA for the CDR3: TGTGCTAGTGGTTTGCCCTCAACAGGGGGAATCAATCAGCCCCAGCATTTT. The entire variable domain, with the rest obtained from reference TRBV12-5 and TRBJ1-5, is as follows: DARVTQTPRHKVTEMGQEVTMRCQPILGHNTVFWYRQTMMQGLELLAYFRNRAPLDDSGMPKDRFSAEMPDATLATLKIQPSEPRDSAVYFCASGLPSTGGINQPQHFGDGTRLSIL.

The CDR3 sequence: CASSAQGDSPLHF. CDR3 DNA: TGTGCCAGCAGTGCACAGGGGGATTCACCCCTCCACTTT. J is TRBJ1-6 and V is TRBV6-1; TRBD1 matches at 8 bases. From germline, CDR1 is MNHNS and CDR2 SASEGT. The CDR3 is made up of 13 amino acids. V gave up 4 bases and J gave up 8 bases; unmatched junction bases: 1.

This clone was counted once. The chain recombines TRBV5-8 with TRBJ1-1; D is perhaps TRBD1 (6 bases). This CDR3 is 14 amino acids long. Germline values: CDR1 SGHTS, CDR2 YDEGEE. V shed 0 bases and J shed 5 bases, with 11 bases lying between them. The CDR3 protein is CASSLDVQGTEAFF. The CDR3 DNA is TGTGCCAGCAGCTTGGATGTACAGGGAACTGAAGCTTTCTTT.

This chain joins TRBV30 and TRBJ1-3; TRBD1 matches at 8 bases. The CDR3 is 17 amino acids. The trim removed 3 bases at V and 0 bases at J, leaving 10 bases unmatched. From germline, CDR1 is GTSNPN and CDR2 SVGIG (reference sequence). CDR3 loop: CAWSHRDRFNSGNTIYF. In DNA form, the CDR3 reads TGTGCCTGGAGCCACCGGGACAGGTTCAACTCTGGAAACACCATATATTTT.

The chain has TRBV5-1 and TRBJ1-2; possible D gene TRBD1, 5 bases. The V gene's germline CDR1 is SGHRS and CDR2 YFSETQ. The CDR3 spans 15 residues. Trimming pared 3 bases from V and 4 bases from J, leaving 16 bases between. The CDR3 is CASSSYILDSYGYTF. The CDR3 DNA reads TGCGCCAGCAGCTCTTACATATTAGACAGCTATGGCTACACCTTC.

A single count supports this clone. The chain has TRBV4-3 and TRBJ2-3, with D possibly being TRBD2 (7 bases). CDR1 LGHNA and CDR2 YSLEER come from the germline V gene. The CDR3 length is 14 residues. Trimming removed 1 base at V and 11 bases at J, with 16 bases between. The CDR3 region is CASSQGGGPGGQYF. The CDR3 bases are TGCGCCAGCAGCCAAGGAGGGGGACCGGGAGGGCAGTATTTT.

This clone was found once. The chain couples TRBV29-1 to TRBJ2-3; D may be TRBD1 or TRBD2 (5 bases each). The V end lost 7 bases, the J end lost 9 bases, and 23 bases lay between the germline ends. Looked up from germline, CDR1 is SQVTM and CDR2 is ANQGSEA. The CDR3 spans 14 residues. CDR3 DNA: TGCAGCGGAACGGGGACCTCTAACGAAGGAACGCAGTATTTT. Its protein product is CSGTGTSNEGTQYF.

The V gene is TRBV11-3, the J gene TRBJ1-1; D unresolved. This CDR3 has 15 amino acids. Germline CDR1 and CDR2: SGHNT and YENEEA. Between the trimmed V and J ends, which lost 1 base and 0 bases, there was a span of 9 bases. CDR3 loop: CASSLGRGMNTEAFF. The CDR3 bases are TGTGCCAGCAGCTTAGGCAGAGGAATGAACACTGAAGCTTTCTTT.

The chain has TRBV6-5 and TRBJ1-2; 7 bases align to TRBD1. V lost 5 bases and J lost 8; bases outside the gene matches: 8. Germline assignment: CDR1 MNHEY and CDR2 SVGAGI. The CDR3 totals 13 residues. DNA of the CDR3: TGTGCCAGCAGTGAGGAGGGGGCGGGCGGCTACACCTTC. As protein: CASSEEGAGGYTF.

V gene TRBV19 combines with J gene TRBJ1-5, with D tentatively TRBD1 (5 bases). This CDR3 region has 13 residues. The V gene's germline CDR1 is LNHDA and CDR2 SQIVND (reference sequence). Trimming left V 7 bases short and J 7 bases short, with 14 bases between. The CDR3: CASNQGAWQPQHF. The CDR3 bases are TGTGCCAGTAACCAGGGTGCTTGGCAGCCCCAGCATTTT. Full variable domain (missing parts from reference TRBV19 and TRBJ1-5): DGGITQSPKYLFRKEGQNVTLSCEQNLNHDAMYWYRQDPGQGLRLIYYSQIVNDFQKGDIAEGYSVSREKKESFPLTVTSAQKNPTAFYLCASNQGAWQPQHFGDGTRLSIL.

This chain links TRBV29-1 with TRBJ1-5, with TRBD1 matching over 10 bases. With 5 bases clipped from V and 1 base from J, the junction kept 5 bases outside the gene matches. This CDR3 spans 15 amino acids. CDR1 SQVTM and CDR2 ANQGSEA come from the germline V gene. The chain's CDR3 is CSVIVTGGSNQPQHF. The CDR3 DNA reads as TGCAGCGTTATCGTGACAGGGGGCAGCAATCAGCCCCAGCATTTT.

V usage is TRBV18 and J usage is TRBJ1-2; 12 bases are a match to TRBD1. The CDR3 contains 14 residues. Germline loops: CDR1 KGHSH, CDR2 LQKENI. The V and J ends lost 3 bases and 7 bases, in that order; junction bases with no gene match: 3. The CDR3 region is CASSPGQGARGYTF. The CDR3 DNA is TGTGCCAGCTCACCGGGACAGGGGGCGCGTGGCTACACCTTC.

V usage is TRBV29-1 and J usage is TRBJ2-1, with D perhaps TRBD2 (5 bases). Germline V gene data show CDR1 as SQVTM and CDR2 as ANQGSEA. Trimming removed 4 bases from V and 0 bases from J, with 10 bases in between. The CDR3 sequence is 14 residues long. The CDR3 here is CSVGLGSSYNEQFF. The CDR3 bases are TGCAGCGTTGGATTGGGGAGCTCCTACAATGAGCAGTTCTTC.

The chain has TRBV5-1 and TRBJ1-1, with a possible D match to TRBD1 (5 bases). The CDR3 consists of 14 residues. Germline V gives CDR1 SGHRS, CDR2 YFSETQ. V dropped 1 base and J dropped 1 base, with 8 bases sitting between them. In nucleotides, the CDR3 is TGCGCCAGCAGCTTGTCAGGGTCGAACACTGAAGCTTTCTTT. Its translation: CASSLSGSNTEAFF. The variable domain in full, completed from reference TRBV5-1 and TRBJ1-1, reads KAGVTQTPRYLIKTRGQQVTLSCSPISGHRSVSWYQQTPGQGLQFLFEYFSETQRNKGNFPGRFSGRQFSNSRSEMNVSTLELGDSALYLCASSLSGSNTEAFFGQGTRLTVV.

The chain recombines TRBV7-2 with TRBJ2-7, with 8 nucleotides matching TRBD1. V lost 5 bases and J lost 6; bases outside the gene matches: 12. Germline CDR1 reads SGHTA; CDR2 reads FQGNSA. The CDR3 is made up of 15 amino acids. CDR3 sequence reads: CASSRSWDRFSEQYF. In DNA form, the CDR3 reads TGTGCCAGCAGCCGCAGTTGGGACAGGTTCTCCGAGCAGTACTTC.

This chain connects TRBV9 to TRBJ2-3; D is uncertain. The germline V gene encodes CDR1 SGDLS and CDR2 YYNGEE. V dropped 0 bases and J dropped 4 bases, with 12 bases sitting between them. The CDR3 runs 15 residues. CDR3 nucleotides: TGTGCCAGCAGCGTAGATCTGGGGTCCGCAGATACGCAGTATTTT. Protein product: CASSVDLGSADTQYF.

The chain's CDR3 is CATSIHGQPNTEAFF. DNA of the CDR3: TGTGCCACCAGCATTCACGGGCAGCCTAACACTGAAGCTTTCTTT. The chain is built from TRBV15 and TRBJ1-1, with unresolved D. V lost 4 bases and J 2 bases, leaving 14 bases between the germline ends. CDR1 and CDR2 from the germline V gene are LNHNV and YYDKDF (reference sequence). The CDR3 length is 15 residues. Filled out from reference TRBV15 and TRBJ1-1, the complete variable domain reads DAMVIQNPRYQVTQFGKPVTLSCSQTLNHNVMYWYQQKSSQAPKLLFHYYDKDFNNEADTPDNFQSRRPNTSFCFLDIRSPGLGDTAMYLCATSIHGQPNTEAFFGQGTRLTVV.